This T cell receptor beta chain was profiled in a study of PD-1 blockade in classical Hodgkin lymphoma. Whole-study results and caveats: Those starting nivolumab under 1 year post-ASCT were excluded.

The CDR3 loop spans 17 amino acids. CDR1 is SGHNT, CDR2 YENEEA, per germline. The V gene end was trimmed by 1 base and the J gene end by 3 bases; junction bases not matched to a gene: 5. Worth noting for this clone: Its target is not known.

Only in-frame clones appear in the TCRdb table, and some are missing; sequencing was by immunoSEQ multiplex PCR. The repertoire has tens of thousands of clones, 83% of them found once; the top ten carry over 15%. Time point specified: cycle 4 day 1 (C4D1), after about 6 weeks of nivolumab. Relapses following autologous stem cell transplantation were seen in all patients, with brentuximab vedotin exposure varying. Sequencing used peripheral blood mononuclear cells (PBMCs), obtained before the fourth cycle of nivolumab. The TCR sequence derives from a human donor with classical Hodgkin lymphoma. The chain carries TRBV11-3 and TRBJ2-2; TRBD2 aligns across 10 bases. The CDR3 is CASSLARTSGYTGELFF. The CDR3 nucleotides are TGTGCCAGCAGCTTAGCCCGGACTAGCGGATACACCGGGGAGCTGTTTTTT.